The clone carrying this T cell receptor beta chain was detected only once. What it binds is not known. At one of its ends the junction is not consistent with the germline gene, which may arise from a read error. Germline CDR1 reads SGHAT; CDR2 reads FQNNGV. The CDR3 contains 20 residues. The source material, about 20-30 mg of unsorted bulk tissue, was used to co-extract RNA and DNA. Patients were treatment-naive with chronic HBV infection. This sample was included in a study of tumor-infiltrating lymphocytes in primary liver carcinoma. Study-wide context: Each sample had roughly 3.65 to 8 million productive TCRbeta reads regardless of tissue type.

General study results and limits: It was in tumors, not blood, that the top-250-clone fraction was significantly higher (p = 0.039).

The input was around 500 ng total RNA; TCR beta cDNA was made from it with a constant-region primer. Library construction for TCR beta comprised three nested multiplex PCR rounds performed with slightly modified ARM-PCR. TRBV1-TRBV30 forward primers paired with a C-beta reverse primer were used in the first two PCR rounds, which ran roughly 9 cycles each. One entry per CDR3 protein results from TCRdb running MiXCR on the multiplex PCR reads. The sample has just over 30,000 distinct CDR3 sequences, about 71% seen once. The clonotype comes from a woman in her 30s with primary liver carcinoma and hepatitis B virus infection. Sequencing was done on a sample of liver tumor tissue from sampling region 3. Subset given: tumor region T3, left-lateral pole. The V and J genes are TRBV11-2 and TRBJ1-1; 10 bases map to TRBD1. The CDR3 here is CVSSALDRGRKRWSNTEAFF. The CDR3 DNA reads as TGTGTCAGCAGCGCTCTAGACAGGGGGCGCAAGAGGTGGAGTAACACTGAAGCTTTCTTT.